These T cell receptor beta chains were read from a single sample in a study of blood T cell repertoires in COVID-19. Here immunoSEQ multiplex PCR was the method, and the copy in TCRdb shows in-frame clones only, minus some. The repertoire holds some 120,000 clones, with 75% to 90% as singletons. The specimen sequenced was peripheral blood. The receptors shown here come from a woman of 80 years or more with COVID-19, enrolled during active disease. CDR3s include the opening cysteine and the closing phenylalanine or tryptophan. The D gene is left open where the match is weak. Clone size, where shown, is once, few, many, or a class for clones that have expanded.

.	TRBJ2-7	TRBV15	TRBD2	TGTGCCACCAGCAGAGGGGGACTAACCTACGAGCAGTACTTC	CATSRGGLTYEQYF
few	TRBJ2-7	TRBV28	.	TGTGCCAGCAGTTTAGGGGCAGCCTACGAGCAGTACTTC	CASSLGAAYEQYF
once	TRBJ2-2	TRBV5-4	.	TGTGCCAGCAGGAGGCAGGGAACCGGGGAGCTGTTTTTT	CASRRQGTGELFF
.	TRBJ2-7	TRBV6-5	.	TGTGCCAGCAGTTACGGCCGCGGCTCCTACGAGCAGTACTTC	CASSYGRGSYEQYF
.	TRBJ1-3	TRBV2	.	TGTGCCAGCAGTGAATTTTCTCCCGAGGTCCCCTCTGGAAACACCATATATTTT	CASSEFSPEVPSGNTIYF
.	TRBJ1-2	TRBV7-2	TRBD1	TGTGCCAGCAGCACGGACAGGGTGGGTGGCTACACCTTC	CASSTDRVGGYTF
once	TRBJ2-2	TRBV7-7	TRBD2	TGTGCTAGCAGCCCTAGCGGGATGGGGGCATTCAACGCCGGGGAGCTGTTTTTT	CASSPSGMGAFNAGELFF
.	TRBJ2-1	TRBV29-1	TRBD2	TGCAGCGTGAAAGGGTCTAGCGGGAGTCAGTCCCAGTTCTTC	CSVKGSSGSQSQFF
.	TRBJ2-5	TRBV15	.	TGTGCCACCAGCAGAGGAGGGAGAGAGGAGACCCAGTACTTC	CATSRGGREETQYF
.	TRBJ2-1	TRBV6-5	.	TGTGCCAGCAGTTCTTCCGGGTTAGTGAATGAGCAGTTCTTC	CASSSSGLVNEQFF
.	TRBJ2-5	TRBV5-1	TRBD2	TGCGCCAGCAGCGAACTAGCGGAAGAGACCCAGTACTTC	CASSELAEETQYF
.	TRBJ2-3	TRBV11-2	TRBD2	TGTGCCAGCAGCTTAACCCTAGCGGGAAACACAGATACGCAGTATTTT	CASSLTLAGNTDTQYF
.	TRBJ2-2	TRBV11-1	TRBD1	TGTGCCAGCAGCCTACAAGACAGGGGGCTGGGGGAGCTGTTTTTT	CASSLQDRGLGELFF
.	TRBJ2-1	TRBV3-1/TRBV3-2	TRBD2	TGTGCCAGCAGCCCCTACACTAGCGGGCTGCAGTTCTTC	CASSPYTSGLQFF
.	TRBJ1-6	TRBV2	.	TGTGCCAGCGACAGTTCCCTCAATTCACCCCTCCACTTT	CASDSSLNSPLHF
.	TRBJ2-3	TRBV5-4	TRBD2	TGTGCCAGCAGCCAACCACGAGCGGGAGGGAGCACAGATACGCAGTATTTT	CASSQPRAGGSTDTQYF
.	TRBJ1-2	TRBV5-4	.	TGTGCCAGCAGCTATGCAGGGGATGGCTACACCTTC	CASSYAGDGYTF
few	TRBJ2-3	TRBV25-1	.	TGTGCCAGCAGTGAAACGCGGCCAGGACACAGCACAGATACGCAGTATTTT	CASSETRPGHSTDTQYF
.	TRBJ1-5	TRBV15	TRBD1	TGTGCCACCAGCAGAGACCCGGGACAGGGGAATCAGCCCCAGCATTTT	CATSRDPGQGNQPQHF
.	TRBJ1-4	TRBV5-6	TRBD1	TGTGCCAGCAGCCCCGGGACAGCTAATGAAAAACTGTTTTTT	CASSPGTANEKLFF
.	TRBJ2-7	TRBV18	.	TGTGCCAGCTCTCCTATAACGTTGGGGGCCACGACGGGCTACGAGCAGTACTTC	CASSPITLGATTGYEQYF
.	TRBJ2-7	TRBV6-5	TRBD2	TGTGCCAGCAGCGATCTAGCGGGAGTAGGAGCCGAGCAGTACTTC	CASSDLAGVGAEQYF
once	TRBJ2-3	TRBV27	TRBD1	TGTGCCAGCAGGAGACAGGGGACAGATACGCAGTATTTT	CASRRQGTDTQYF
few	TRBJ1-4	TRBV11-2	.	TGTGCCAGCAGTCTATCCTCCTATAATGAAAAACTGTTTTTT	CASSLSSYNEKLFF
once	TRBJ2-7	TRBV2	.	TGTGCCAGCAAGGAGGGCCCTAGCGCTGCCTACGAGCAGTACTTC	CASKEGPSAAYEQYF
.	TRBJ2-2	TRBV19	TRBD1	TGTGCCGGTAGTACCAGAGGAGGCTCAGGGGGCGCGAACACCGGGGAGCTGTTTTTT	CAGSTRGGSGGANTGELFF
.	TRBJ1-5	TRBV19	.	TGTGCCAGTAGTTCCCGAAGGACACGTAGCAATCAGCCCCAGCATTTT	CASSSRRTRSNQPQHF
.	TRBJ2-7	TRBV28	TRBD2	TGTGCCAGCAGTAGCCCCGTCTCTAGCGGGAGGGTCTCCTACGAGCAGTACTTC	CASSSPVSSGRVSYEQYF
.	TRBJ2-7	TRBV6-5	.	TGTGCCAGCAGTTATCTCAGGGGGGCCTACGAGCAGTACTTC	CASSYLRGAYEQYF
.	TRBJ1-1	TRBV5-1	.	TGCGCCAGCAGACCAGACAGAAACACTGAAGCTTTCTTT	CASRPDRNTEAFF
.	TRBJ2-4	TRBV5-6	TRBD2	TGTGCCAGCAGCTTGTGGGGACTAGCGGGAACCAAAAACATTCAGTACTTC	CASSLWGLAGTKNIQYF
.	TRBJ2-7	TRBV7-8	.	TGTGCCAGCAGCTTAGTTGGGGGCAACTACGAGCAGTACTTC	CASSLVGGNYEQYF
.	TRBJ1-1	TRBV4-2	TRBD1	TGTGCCAGCAGCCAAGAGGGGACAGGGGGCACTTTCACTGAAGCTTTCTTT	CASSQEGTGGTFTEAFF
.	TRBJ2-7	TRBV12-3/TRBV12-4	TRBD1	TGTGCCAGCAGGGACAGGGGTTCCTACGAGCAGTACTTC	CASRDRGSYEQYF
.	TRBJ2-7	TRBV18	TRBD2	TGTGCCAGCTCACCACGCCCGACTAGCGGGGGCTCCTACGAGCAGTACTTC	CASSPRPTSGGSYEQYF
.	TRBJ2-3	TRBV12-3/TRBV12-4	TRBD1	TGTGCCAGCAGTTCTGACAGGGAGCAGTATTTT	CASSSDREQYF
once	TRBJ2-7	TRBV5-4	TRBD2	TGTGCCAGCAGCTCGCTCTCGGGGGGGACCGGAAACTACGAGCAGTACTTC	CASSSLSGGTGNYEQYF
few	TRBJ2-7	TRBV10-1	TRBD2	TGCGCCAGCAGTGAATCCGCTAGCGGGAGGGGTTACGAGCAGTACTTC	CASSESASGRGYEQYF
.	TRBJ1-5	TRBV3-1/TRBV3-2	TRBD1	TGTGCCAGCAGCCCCACAGGGGTAGGCAATCAGCCCCAGCATTTT	CASSPTGVGNQPQHF
.	TRBJ1-1	TRBV10-3	TRBD1	TGTGCCACCAAGACAGGGGGCACTGAAGCTTTCTTT	CATKTGGTEAFF
.	TRBJ1-5	TRBV28	TRBD1	TGTGCCAGCAGTTCGGGACAGGGGTTCCAGCCCCAGCATTTT	CASSSGQGFQPQHF
.	TRBJ2-7	TRBV19	.	TGTGCCAGTAGTATAGGGACAGTCTTCTCCTACGAGCAGTACTTC	CASSIGTVFSYEQYF
.	TRBJ1-6	TRBV12-3/TRBV12-4	TRBD1	TGTGCCACCCGCACAGGGGCCCAGGGAGCCCTCCACTTT	CATRTGAQGALHF
few	TRBJ2-7	TRBV6-2/TRBV6-3	TRBD2	TGTGCCAGCAGTTACTCCAGGACTAGCGTTGACTACGAGCAGTACTTC	CASSYSRTSVDYEQYF
.	TRBJ2-3	TRBV27	TRBD2	TGTGCCAGCAGTTCCCTCGGACTAGCGGTTAGCACAGATACGCAGTATTTT	CASSSLGLAVSTDTQYF
.	TRBJ2-5	TRBV29-1	TRBD2	TGCAGCGTTGCCAATAGGACTAGCGTACAGACCCAGTACTTC	CSVANRTSVQTQYF
.	TRBJ2-7	TRBV4-2	.	TGTGCCAGCAGCCAGGAAGTCACGCGGGAGCAGTACTTC	CASSQEVTREQYF
.	TRBJ2-7	TRBV6-5	TRBD1	TGTGCCAGCAGTCCTGACAGGGGCGGCTACGAGCAGTACTTC	CASSPDRGGYEQYF
.	TRBJ2-1	TRBV20-1	TRBD2	TGCAGTGCCAGTCTGCTAGCGGGAGGCGGCCTCTCCTACAATGAGCAGTTCTTC	CSASLLAGGGLSYNEQFF
once	TRBJ2-2	TRBV2	.	TGTGCCAGCAGTGGGTACGGAGGACGTCCCGGGGAGCTGTTTTTT	CASSGYGGRPGELFF